This entry concerns a single T cell receptor (beta chain). The antigen is unknown. The method was immunoSEQ multiplex PCR; TCRdb's version includes in-frame clones alone and lacks a portion of them. The sample holds about 990,000 clones, about 84% seen once. Trimming cost V 4 bases and J 2 bases, with 6 bases left between them. The CDR3 is made up of 13 amino acids. Germline V gene data show CDR1 as LGHNA and CDR2 as YNFKEQ. The data were obtained in a study of shared clonotypes between healthy human individuals. Study results and limitations: An effect of sequencing depth on clonotype sharing among donors was expected.

The origin of this receptor is a man younger than 30 in good health. Some clones in this sample may be carry-over from other donors' samples. Sample: memory CD4+ T cells from PBMCs. Subset described: CD45RA-negative fraction. The chain has TRBV4-2 and TRBJ1-5; no clear D gene. CDR3 coding DNA: TGTGCCAGCAGCCCCCCGGGCAATCAGCCCCAGCATTTT. Amino acids: CASSPPGNQPQHF.